The clone carrying this T cell receptor beta chain has just a few counts. As yet, its antigen is unknown. The entry originates in a study of OX40 agonist ivuxolimab in advanced cancers. Across the study: The group had a mean age of 60 years, ranged from about 20 to 79, and was just under 85% male. Previous treatment with anti-PD-1, anti-PD-L1 or anti-CTLA-4 therapy was allowed; 30% to 50% had received some. Points from the study as a whole: No determination was made of the antigen specificity of the expanded peripheral T cells. Among the lowest levels of clonal expansion were found in partial responders at 0.1-3.0 mg/kg.

The data were produced by immunoSEQ multiplex PCR, yet TCRdb's version contains in-frame clones alone and is incomplete. This table holds 30,000 to 45,000 clones, roughly 82% found once. Trimming removed 3 bases at V and 5 bases at J, with 10 bases between. There are 13 residues in the CDR3. From germline, CDR1 is SGHVS and CDR2 FQNEAQ. Sample: CD4+ or CD8+ T cells sorted from blood, taken in a trial of the OX40 agonist ivuxolimab. The chain recombines TRBV7-8 with TRBJ1-1; D is uncertain. The TCR sequence derives from an adult with an advanced solid tumor such as melanoma, head and neck, liver or kidney cancer. For the CDR3, the DNA is TGTGCCAGCAGCTTGCGGGCACCAACTGAAGCTTTCTTT. It codes for CASSLRAPTEAFF. Complete variable domain (other parts from reference TRBV7-8 and TRBJ1-1): GAGVSQSPRYKVAKRGQDVALRCDPISGHVSLFWYQQALGQGPEFLTYFQNEAQLDKSGLPSDRFFAERPEGSVSTLKIQRTQQEDSAVYLCASSLRAPTEAFFGQGTRLTVV.